This record concerns one T cell receptor beta chain sequence. This sample is part of a study of CD8 T cells in Susac syndrome. Random hexamers were used to reverse transcribe the RNA input (about 0.45 to 1 ug). MiXCR, applied by TCRdb to the immunoSEQ multiplex PCR reads, yields one record per CDR3 protein. Of approximately 120,000 distinct CDR3 sequences listed, about 96% are singletons. CD8+ and CD4+ T cells from blood underwent TCR beta sequencing, which was carried out in a high-throughput format. TEMRA cells were FACS-enriched and CD8+ and CD4+ T cells negatively isolated. CDR1 and CDR2 (germline): SGHTA, FQGNSA. This CDR3 has 14 amino acids. V lost 2 bases and J 8 bases, leaving 15 bases between the germline ends.

This clonotype was obtained from a human donor in good health. The sample consisted of CD4+ T cells from PBMCs. The gene calls are TRBV7-2 and TRBJ1-2; weak D call: TRBD1 (6 bases). Written as DNA, the CDR3 is TGTGCCAGCAGCTTACCACAGGGATTGCACGGCTACACCTTC. It encodes CASSLPQGLHGYTF.